The 18 T cell receptor beta chains given below trace back to one sample, sequenced in a study of a mutant IDH1 vaccine in newly diagnosed glioma. The time point is: week 11, during vaccination. Doses consisted of 300 ug of mutant IDH1 20-mer peptide each, paired with topical imiquimod. Generated by immunoSEQ multiplex PCR, the TCRdb table keeps only in-frame clones and is missing some. The sample yields roughly 120,000 clones, approximately 87% seen once. These receptors' antigens are unknown. The sequencing used PBMCs, collected from a glioma patient whose treatment included an IDH1 peptide vaccine. The receptors derive from a woman in her forties or fifties with glioma.

The V gene is TRBV28, the J gene TRBJ2-7, with 12 bases that match TRBD2. Germline values: CDR1 MDHEN, CDR2 SYDVKM. The CDR3 is 18 amino acids. The trim removed 2 bases at V and 2 bases at J, leaving 10 bases unmatched. CDR3 sequence reads: CASSLGLAGGNYPYEQYF. CDR3 sequence (DNA): TGTGCCAGCAGTTTAGGTCTAGCGGGAGGGAACTATCCCTACGAGCAGTACTTC. Supplemented by reference TRBV28 and TRBJ2-7, the full variable domain reads DVKVTQSSRYLVKRTGEKVFLECVQDMDHENMFWYRQDPGLGLRLIYFSYDVKMKEKGDIPEGYSVSREKKERFSLILESASTNQTSMYLCASSLGLAGGNYPYEQYFGPGTRLTVT.

The rearrangement joins TRBV28 to TRBJ2-7; D might be TRBD1 (7 bases). The CDR3 extends over 15 amino acids. Trimming stripped 5 bases from V and 3 bases from J, with 17 bases between. Per the germline V gene, CDR1 is MDHEN and CDR2 is SYDVKM. The CDR3 reads CASSLGGQSVYEQYF. As DNA, the CDR3 is TGTGCCAGCAGTCTCGGGGGACAGTCAGTCTACGAGCAGTACTTC.

This clone was counted between two and nine times. The rearrangement links TRBV28 to TRBJ1-1, with a possible D match to TRBD1 (5 bases). CDR3 size: 12 residues. V lost 8 bases to trimming and J lost 8 bases, with 15 bases between them. Germline loops: CDR1 MDHEN, CDR2 SYDVKM. CDR3 sequence (DNA): TGTGCCAGCTGGTCAGTTGGGACGGAAGCTTTCTTT. Amino acid sequence: CASWSVGTEAFF. Full variable domain (missing parts from reference TRBV28 and TRBJ1-1): DVKVTQSSRYLVKRTGEKVFLECVQDMDHENMFWYRQDPGLGLRLIYFSYDVKMKEKGDIPEGYSVSREKKERFSLILESASTNQTSMYLCASWSVGTEAFFGQGTRLTVV.

The gene calls are TRBV19 and TRBJ1-6; no firm D call. Deletions cut 6 bases from V and 3 bases from J, with 9 bases between. Germline V gene sequence: CDR1 LNHDA, CDR2 SQIVND (reference sequence). CDR3 length equals 14 residues. CDR3 nucleotides: TGTGCCAGTAGAAGGGAGCTCTATAATTCACCCCTCCACTTT. It is translated as CASRRELYNSPLHF.

The genes are TRBV7-9 and TRBJ1-2, with D possibly TRBD1 on 6 matching bases. Trimming took 6 bases from V and 4 from J, leaving 12 bases between them. CDR1 is SEHNR, CDR2 FQNEAQ, per germline (reference sequence). This CDR3 comprises 13 residues. The CDR3 nucleotides are TGTGCCAGCAGGTTCGGGGGCAGCTATGGCTACACCTTC. This encodes CASRFGGSYGYTF.

The J gene is TRBJ1-6, the V gene TRBV7-8; a possible D gene is TRBD1 (5 bases). Deletions cut 0 bases from V and 9 bases from J, with 12 bases between. Germline V CDR1 and CDR2: SGHVS, FQNEAQ. The CDR3 spans 15 residues. CDR3 region: CASSLANRRGSPLHF. DNA of the CDR3: TGTGCCAGCAGCTTAGCTAACAGAAGGGGTTCACCCCTCCACTTT.

The V and J genes are TRBV10-1 and TRBJ1-1; D is uncertain. Per germline, CDR1 WNHNN and CDR2 SYGVQD (reference sequence). The CDR3 extends over 13 amino acids. V lost 4 bases and J lost 4, with 10 bases in between. In DNA form, the CDR3 reads TGCGCCAGCAGTGGGCAGGTGGGCACTGAAGCTTTCTTT. It specifies CASSGQVGTEAFF.

This chain uses TRBV28 with TRBJ1-4; weak D call: TRBD1 (6 bases). This CDR3 region has 14 residues. Per germline, CDR1 MDHEN and CDR2 SYDVKM. V lost 6 bases and J lost 3, with 11 bases in between. CDR3 sequence reads: CASSTGHPNEKLFF. The CDR3 region has the DNA TGTGCCAGCAGCACGGGACACCCTAATGAAAAACTGTTTTTT.

The V call is TRBV14, the J call TRBJ2-7; no reliable D call. V was cut by 4 bases and J by 0 bases, with 10 bases left in between. Germline assignment: CDR1 SGHDN and CDR2 FVKESK. The CDR3 has 14 amino acids. Here the CDR3 reads CASSRLGFSYEQYF. In DNA, the CDR3 is TGTGCCAGCAGCCGGCTCGGCTTCTCCTACGAGCAGTACTTC.

This clone showed up just once. V is TRBV7-8 and J is TRBJ1-5, with D perhaps matching TRBD1 (5 bases). This CDR3 has 15 amino acids. V lost 5 bases to trimming and J lost 3 bases, with 14 bases between them. The germline gives CDR1 SGHVS, CDR2 FQNEAQ. The CDR3 sequence is CASSERSGNNQPQHF. CDR3 in DNA: TGTGCCAGCAGCGAGAGGTCAGGGAACAATCAGCCCCAGCATTTT. The variable domain in full, completed from reference TRBV7-8 and TRBJ1-5, reads GAGVSQSPRYKVAKRGQDVALRCDPISGHVSLFWYQQALGQGPEFLTYFQNEAQLDKSGLPSDRFFAERPEGSVSTLKIQRTQQEDSAVYLCASSERSGNNQPQHFGDGTRLSIL.

The gene calls are TRBV7-9 and TRBJ2-7, with D possibly matching TRBD2 (5 bases). The CDR3 loop spans 13 amino acids. V gave up 5 bases and J gave up 4 bases, with 12 bases separating them. Germline V gives CDR1 SEHNR, CDR2 FQNEAQ (reference sequence). In DNA form, the CDR3 reads TGTGCCAGCAGCCCCCCACGGGGATACGAGCAGTACTTC. Protein: CASSPPRGYEQYF.

The chain has TRBV7-2 and TRBJ2-7, with D possibly matching TRBD1 (6 bases). V lost 5 bases, J lost 1 base, and 18 bases lay in between. This CDR3 spans 16 amino acids. Germline CDR1 and CDR2: SGHTA and FQGNSA. The CDR3 DNA follows: TGTGCCAGCAGCCCCGAGTCAGGGACATCATCCTACGAGCAGTACTTC. Translation gives CASSPESGTSSYEQYF.

The chain joins TRBV7-9 to TRBJ2-2; 10 nucleotides align to TRBD2. Germline assignment: CDR1 SEHNR and CDR2 FQNEAQ (reference sequence). V shed 2 bases and J 4 bases; nucleotides not matched to a gene: 7. This CDR3 has 17 amino acids. CDR3 in DNA: TGTGCCAGCAGCTTACCTAGCGGGAGTGTGAGCACCGGGGAGCTGTTTTTT. Protein product: CASSLPSGSVSTGELFF.

The rearrangement joins TRBV6-1 to TRBJ2-3; 13 bases are a match to TRBD2. Germline loops: CDR1 MNHNS, CDR2 SASEGT. This CDR3 spans 15 amino acids. The ends lost 5 bases at V and 5 bases at J; junction bases unmatched: 4. The CDR3 DNA reads as TGTGCCAGCAGTTCACTAGCGGGAGGGCAAGATACGCAGTATTTT. Amino acids: CASSSLAGGQDTQYF.

About this clone: The germline gene is not matched at one end of the junction; a read error may be the cause. The V gene is TRBV7-3, the J gene TRBJ2-7; D call uncertain. The CDR3 runs 13 residues. Germline lookup yields CDR1 SGHTA and CDR2 FQGTGA. The CDR3 bases are TGTGCCAGCAGTTTAAACAGCTACGGCGAGCAGTACTTC. Translation gives CASSLNSYGEQYF.

The V and J genes are TRBV27 and TRBJ2-1; D possibly corresponds to TRBD2 (5 bases). CDR3 length: 15 amino acids. V was pared by 8 bases and J by 4 bases, with 18 bases between. CDR1 is MNHEY and CDR2 is SMNVEV in the germline V gene (reference sequence). The CDR3 is CASVGRVTIYNEQFF. Written as DNA, the CDR3 is TGTGCCAGCGTCGGGCGGGTCACGATTTACAATGAGCAGTTCTTC.

The chain employs TRBV7-9 and TRBJ2-7; possible D gene TRBD2, 5 bases. Germline CDR1 SEHNR, CDR2 FQNEAQ (reference sequence). There are 15 residues in the CDR3. With 7 bases removed from V and 6 bases from J, the gap between germline ends came to 22 bases. The CDR3 spells CASTHTAQRFGEQYF. For the CDR3, the DNA is TGTGCCAGCACTCACACGGCCCAGCGGTTCGGCGAGCAGTACTTC.

J is TRBJ2-1 and V is TRBV28, with a possible D match to TRBD2 (6 bases). Germline V gives CDR1 MDHEN, CDR2 SYDVKM. V lost 6 bases and J 4 bases, leaving 16 bases between the germline ends. The length of the CDR3 is 15 residues. CDR3 residues: CASSPLERVYNEQFF. CDR3 DNA sequence: TGTGCCAGCAGCCCCCTAGAGCGGGTATACAATGAGCAGTTCTTC.